These 12 T cell receptor beta chains originate from one sample sequenced in a study of T cell changes during pregnancy in multiple sclerosis. Produced via immunoSEQ multiplex PCR; TCRdb's table is partial and in-frame only. The data hold about 64,000 clones, with around 96% observed a single time. This material consisted of CD8+ T cells from peripheral blood mononuclear cells, taken after pregnancy. These TCRs come from a female donor with multiple sclerosis, enrolled in a pregnancy study.

The chain couples TRBV4-3 to TRBJ2-3, with D maybe TRBD1 (5 bases). Per the germline V gene, CDR1 is LGHNA and CDR2 is YSLEER. Trimming shortened V by 0 bases and J by 2 bases, and 9 bases separated the two germline ends. The CDR3 consists of 15 residues. CDR3 in amino acids: CASSQDQGDTDTQYF. CDR3 DNA: TGCGCCAGCAGCCAAGATCAAGGGGACACAGATACGCAGTATTTT.

The V gene is TRBV28, the J gene TRBJ1-1; perhaps TRBD1 as D (5 bases). Germline CDR1 and CDR2: MDHEN and SYDVKM. V lost 5 bases and J 4 bases, leaving 14 bases between the germline ends. This CDR3 is built from 14 residues. In DNA form, the CDR3 reads TGTGCCAGCAGTCTTACGCGGGGGGGCACTGAAGCTTTCTTT. Translating it yields CASSLTRGGTEAFF.

J is TRBJ1-5 and V is TRBV27; TRBD1 agrees at 10 bases. Per the germline V gene, CDR1 is MNHEY and CDR2 is SMNVEV (reference sequence). J lost 7 bases, V lost 4 bases, and 10 bases had no gene match. The CDR3 sequence is 16 residues long. The CDR3 loop is CASSSRTGGIGQPQHF. The CDR3 DNA sequence: TGTGCCAGCAGTTCCCGGACAGGGGGGATAGGCCAGCCCCAGCATTTT.

This clone occurred once. This chain joins TRBV4-3 and TRBJ1-2; 9 bases are shared with TRBD1. CDR3 length: 17 residues. The V gene's germline CDR1 is LGHNA and CDR2 YSLEER. J gave up 5 bases and V 4 bases, and 14 bases lay outside the gene matches. This chain's CDR3 is CASSRQLLQGASYGYTF. Here the CDR3 DNA reads TGCGCCAGCAGCCGCCAGCTGTTACAGGGGGCTTCGTATGGCTACACCTTC.

The rearrangement uses TRBV6-4 and TRBJ2-1; TRBD2 matches at 12 bases. Germline CDR1 reads MRHNA; CDR2 reads SNTAGT. This CDR3 contains 15 residues. Trimming cost V 6 bases and J 8 bases; bases outside gene matches: 8. CDR3: CASRKLAGGLDEQFF. The CDR3 DNA reads TGTGCCAGCAGAAAGCTAGCGGGAGGGCTTGATGAGCAGTTCTTC.

The count of this clone is one. The V and J genes are TRBV19 and TRBJ2-2; maybe TRBD2 (5 bases). The germline CDR1 and CDR2 sequences are LNHDA and SQIVND (reference sequence). Trimming cost V 4 bases and J 3 bases, with 12 bases left between them. The CDR3 runs 15 residues. The CDR3 loop is CASSNGMVDTGELFF. CDR3 nucleotide sequence: TGTGCCAGTAGTAACGGGATGGTCGACACCGGGGAGCTGTTTTTT.

The chain carries TRBV5-6 and TRBJ2-1; 7 bases are shared with TRBD1. Germline V lookup: CDR1 SGHDT, CDR2 YYEEEE. The V segment lost 4 bases and the J segment 10 bases; nucleotides outside the gene matches: 2. CDR3 length: 11 residues. The CDR3 DNA is TGTGCCAGCAGCCAGGACAGGGAGCAGTTCTTC. Translated: CASSQDREQFF.

The chain recombines TRBV29-1 with TRBJ2-1; D perhaps matches TRBD2 (5 bases). Trimming took 0 bases from V and 4 from J, leaving 19 bases between them. This CDR3 contains 17 residues. CDR1 is SQVTM, CDR2 ANQGSEA, per germline. CDR3 region: CSVEDSFGRTNYNEQFF. The CDR3, as DNA: TGCAGCGTTGAAGATTCCTTTGGGAGAACGAATTACAATGAGCAGTTCTTC.

J is TRBJ2-7 and V is TRBV28; 7 nucleotides line up with TRBD2. The CDR3 has 12 residues. The junction had 8 bases not matched to a gene; V was cut back by 5 bases and J by 10 bases. Germline values: CDR1 MDHEN, CDR2 SYDVKM. The CDR3 nucleotides read TGTGCCAGCAGTCTAGGGAGGGGAGTACAGTACTTC. Translation: CASSLGRGVQYF.

The CDR3 DNA is TGTGCCAGCAGCCCCGTCGACAGGGACGTCTTTTATTCGAACTATGGCTACACCTTC. Protein: CASSPVDRDVFYSNYGYTF. The chain is built from TRBV9 and TRBJ1-2; the match to TRBD1 covers 7 bases. Germline assignment: CDR1 SGDLS and CDR2 YYNGEE. The CDR3 has 19 amino acids. V shed 4 bases, J shed 2 bases, and the junction held 20 bases outside the gene matches.

This rearrangement joins TRBV13 to TRBJ2-2; TRBD2 might be the D (6 bases). Trimming took 3 bases from V and 0 from J, leaving 11 bases between them. The V gene's germline CDR1 is PRHDT and CDR2 FYEKMQ (reference sequence). The CDR3 consists of 16 residues. CDR3 DNA: TGTGCCAGCAGCTTCGCGGGGTTCGCGAACACCGGGGAGCTGTTTTTT. This sequence encodes CASSFAGFANTGELFF.

The rearrangement links TRBV2 to TRBJ1-1, with D tentatively TRBD1 (6 bases). The CDR3 totals 13 residues. Trimming removed 6 bases at V and 2 bases at J, with 10 bases between. Germline-derived CDR1 and CDR2 are SNHLY and FYNNEI. The CDR3 nucleotides read TGTGCCAGCAGGTCAGGGACAAACACTGAAGCTTTCTTT. Encoded protein: CASRSGTNTEAFF.